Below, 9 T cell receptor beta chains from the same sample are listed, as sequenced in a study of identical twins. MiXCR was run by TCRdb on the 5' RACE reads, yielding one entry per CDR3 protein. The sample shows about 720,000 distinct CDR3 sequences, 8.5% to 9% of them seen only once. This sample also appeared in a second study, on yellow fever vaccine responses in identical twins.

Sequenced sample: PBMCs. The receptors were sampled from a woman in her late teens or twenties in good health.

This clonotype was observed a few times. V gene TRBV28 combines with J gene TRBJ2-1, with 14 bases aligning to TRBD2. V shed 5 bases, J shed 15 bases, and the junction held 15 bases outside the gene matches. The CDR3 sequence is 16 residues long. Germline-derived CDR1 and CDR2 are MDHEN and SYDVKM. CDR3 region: CASSQYLGLAGGNRFF. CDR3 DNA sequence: TGTGCCAGCAGTCAATACCTCGGACTAGCGGGGGGCAACCGGTTCTTC.

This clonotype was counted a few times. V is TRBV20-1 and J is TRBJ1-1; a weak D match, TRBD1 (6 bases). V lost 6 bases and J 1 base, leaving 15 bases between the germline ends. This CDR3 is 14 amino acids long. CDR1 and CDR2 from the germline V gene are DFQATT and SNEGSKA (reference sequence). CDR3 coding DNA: TGCAGTGCCCGAGGGGGGAGGGGGAACACTGAAGCTTTCTTT. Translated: CSARGGRGNTEAFF.

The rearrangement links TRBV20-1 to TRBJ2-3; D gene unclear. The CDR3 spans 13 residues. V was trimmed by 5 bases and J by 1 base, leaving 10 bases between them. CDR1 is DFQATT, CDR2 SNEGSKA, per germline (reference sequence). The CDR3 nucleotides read TGCAGTGCTCCCATTCAGGGCACAGATACGCAGTATTTT. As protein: CSAPIQGTDTQYF.

This CDR3 reads CAISEQANTEAFF. CDR3 coding DNA: TGTGCCATCAGTGAACAGGCTAACACTGAAGCTTTCTTT. The chain joins TRBV10-3 to TRBJ1-1; maybe TRBD1 (5 bases). This CDR3 has 13 amino acids. V dropped 3 bases and J dropped 2 bases, with 7 bases sitting between them. Germline V gives CDR1 ENHRY, CDR2 SYGVKD.

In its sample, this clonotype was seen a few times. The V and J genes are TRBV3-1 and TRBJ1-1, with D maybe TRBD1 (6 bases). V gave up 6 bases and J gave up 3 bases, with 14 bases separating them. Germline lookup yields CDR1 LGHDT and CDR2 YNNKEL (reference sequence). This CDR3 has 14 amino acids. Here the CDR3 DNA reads TGTGCCAGCAGATCACCACAGGGAGACACTGAAGCTTTCTTT. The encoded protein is CASRSPQGDTEAFF.

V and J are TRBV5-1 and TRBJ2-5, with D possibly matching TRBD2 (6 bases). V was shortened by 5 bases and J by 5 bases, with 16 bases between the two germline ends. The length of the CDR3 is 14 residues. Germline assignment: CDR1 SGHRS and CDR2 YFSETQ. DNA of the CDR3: TGCGCCAGCAGAACTAGCCCGAGTGTGGAGACCCAGTACTTC. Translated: CASRTSPSVETQYF.

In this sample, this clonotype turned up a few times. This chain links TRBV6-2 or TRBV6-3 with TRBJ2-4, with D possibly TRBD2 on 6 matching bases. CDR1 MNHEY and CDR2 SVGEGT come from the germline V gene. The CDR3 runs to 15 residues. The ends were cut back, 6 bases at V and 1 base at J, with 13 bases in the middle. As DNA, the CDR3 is TGTGCCAGCAGCCCAATAGGAGGGGCCAAAAACATTCAGTACTTC. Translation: CASSPIGGAKNIQYF.

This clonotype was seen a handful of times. CDR3 sequence reads: CASSPGQPNEKLFF. In DNA form, the CDR3 reads TGTGCCAGCAGTCCGGGACAGCCTAATGAAAAACTGTTTTTT. The chain is built from TRBV12-3 or TRBV12-4 and TRBJ1-4; 7 bases align to TRBD1. This CDR3 spans 14 amino acids. J gave up 3 bases and V 5 bases, and 3 bases lay outside the gene matches.

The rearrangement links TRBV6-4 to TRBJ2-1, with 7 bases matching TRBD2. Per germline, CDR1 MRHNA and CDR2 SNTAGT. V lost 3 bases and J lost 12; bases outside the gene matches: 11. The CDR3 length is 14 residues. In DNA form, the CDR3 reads TGTGCCAGCAGTGAAGGGTCACAGCGGGAAAGGCAGTTCTTC. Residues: CASSEGSQRERQFF.